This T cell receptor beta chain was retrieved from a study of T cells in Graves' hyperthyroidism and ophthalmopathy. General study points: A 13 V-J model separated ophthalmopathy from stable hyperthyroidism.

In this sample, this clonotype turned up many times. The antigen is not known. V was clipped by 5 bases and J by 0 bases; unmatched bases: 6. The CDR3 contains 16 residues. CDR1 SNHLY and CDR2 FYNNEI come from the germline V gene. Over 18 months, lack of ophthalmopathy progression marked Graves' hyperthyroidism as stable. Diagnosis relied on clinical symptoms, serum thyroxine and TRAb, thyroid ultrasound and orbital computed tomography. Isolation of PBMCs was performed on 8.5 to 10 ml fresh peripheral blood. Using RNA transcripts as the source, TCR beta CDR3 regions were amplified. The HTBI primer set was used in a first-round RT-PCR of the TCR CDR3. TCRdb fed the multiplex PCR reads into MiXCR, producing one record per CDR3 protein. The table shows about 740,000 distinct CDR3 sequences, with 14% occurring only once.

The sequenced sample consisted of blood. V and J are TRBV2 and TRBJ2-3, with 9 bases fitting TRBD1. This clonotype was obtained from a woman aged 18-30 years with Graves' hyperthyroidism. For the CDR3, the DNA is TGTGCCAGCAGTTTCGGGACAGGGATTAGCACAGATACGCAGTATTTT. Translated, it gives CASSFGTGISTDTQYF.